The clone carrying this T cell receptor beta chain was found once. This sample is part of a study of blood T cell repertoires in COVID-19. CDR3 size: 15 residues. Germline loops: CDR1 LNHDA, CDR2 SQIVND (reference sequence). Germline trimming cut 4 bases from V and 3 bases from J; bases unmatched to any gene: 6. This table comes from immunoSEQ multiplex PCR, and its TCRdb copy is limited to in-frame clones, with some not included. The table records fewer than 150,000 clones, roughly 80% of them present only once. The chain joins TRBV19 to TRBJ2-3; 8 positions match TRBD1. The receptor's source is a man in his fifties with acute or convalescent COVID-19. The sequencing sample was made of peripheral blood. The CDR3: CASSRAGGQTDTQYF. DNA of the CDR3: TGTGCCAGTAGTAGAGCAGGGGGCCAGACAGATACGCAGTATTTT.